These 5 T cell receptor beta chains were all obtained from the same sample, sequenced in a study of blood T cell repertoires in COVID-19. Sequencing used immunoSEQ multiplex PCR; TCRdb keeps in-frame clones, though not all of them. The table includes around 260,000 clones, about 86% detected once. Sequencing was carried out using PBMCs or T cells enriched from blood (not recorded which). The receptors were sampled from a man aged 30 to 45 with acute COVID-19.

The chain links TRBV4-1 to TRBJ1-6; no firm D call. CDR3 length: 11 residues. The V gene's germline CDR1 is MGHRA and CDR2 YSYEKL. The V gene lost 0 bases and the J gene lost 12 bases, with 3 bases spanning the gap. This chain's CDR3 is CASSQDRPLHF. The DNA of the CDR3 is TGCGCCAGCAGCCAAGATCGACCCCTCCACTTT.

The chain combines TRBV25-1 with TRBJ1-6; 9 nucleotides line up with TRBD1. Per germline, CDR1 MGHDK and CDR2 SYGVNS. V lost 4 bases and J lost 10; bases outside the gene matches: 11. CDR3 length: 16 amino acids. CDR3 DNA sequence: TGTGCCAGCAGTGGAGTCGGACAGGGGCTCCTGTCACCCCTCCACTTT. Protein: CASSGVGQGLLSPLHF. Filled out from reference TRBV25-1 and TRBJ1-6, the complete variable domain reads EADIYQTPRYLVIGTGKKITLECSQTMGHDKMYWYQQDPGMELHLIHYSYGVNSTEKGDLSSESTVSRIRTEHFPLTLESARPSHTSQYLCASSGVGQGLLSPLHFGNGTRLTVT.

This chain links TRBV24-1 with TRBJ2-1; 14 bases match TRBD2. Germline values: CDR1 KGHDR, CDR2 SFDVKD. The V segment lost 8 bases and the J segment 10 bases; nucleotides outside the gene matches: 6. The CDR3 is 14 amino acids. CDR3 DNA: TGTGCCACCACGGGACTAGCGGGAGCAGAGGAGCAGTTCTTC. Translated, it gives CATTGLAGAEEQFF.

The chain is built from TRBV4-1 and TRBJ1-1; TRBD1 aligns across 9 bases. V dropped 0 bases and J dropped 11; count of bases not matched to a gene: 1. This CDR3 comprises 12 residues. Germline CDR1 reads MGHRA; CDR2 reads YSYEKL. The CDR3 nucleotides are TGCGCCAGCAGCCAAGATGACAGGGGGGCTTTCTTT. It is translated as CASSQDDRGAFF.

The chain combines TRBV18 with TRBJ2-6; possibly TRBD1 for D (6 bases). The length of the CDR3 is 17 residues. Germline V CDR1 and CDR2: KGHSH, LQKENI. The V and J ends lost 3 bases and 0 bases respectively, with 12 bases between them. The CDR3: CASSPQKGGSGANVLTF. The DNA of the CDR3 is TGTGCCAGCTCACCGCAGAAAGGGGGCTCTGGGGCCAACGTCCTGACTTTC.